Listed here are 26 T cell receptor beta chains from one sample, sequenced in a study of blood T cell repertoires in COVID-19. Some clones are missing from TCRdb's copy, which holds only in-frame ones; the method was immunoSEQ multiplex PCR. The sample yields under 60,000 clones, about 86% seen once. The sequenced sample consisted of peripheral blood. The receptor set was obtained from a woman aged 60-75 years with COVID-19, enrolled during active disease.

V gene TRBV6-4 combines with J gene TRBJ2-2, with TRBD2 matching 10 bases. V lost 6 bases and J lost 3; bases outside the gene matches: 7. CDR1 is MRHNA and CDR2 is SNTAGT in the germline V gene. The CDR3 spans 16 residues. The CDR3 DNA sequence: TGTGCCAGCAGGATAAGCGGGAGGGCCGACACCGGGGAGCTGTTTTTT. It encodes CASRISGRADTGELFF.

The chain is built from TRBV29-1 and TRBJ2-2; a possible D gene is TRBD2 (5 bases). CDR3 size: 13 residues. V lost 3 bases and J 4 bases, leaving 9 bases between the germline ends. CDR1 and CDR2 from the germline V gene are SQVTM and ANQGSEA. The CDR3 nucleotides are TGCAGCGTTGATTCGGGGTTCACCGGGGAGCTGTTTTTT. It translates to CSVDSGFTGELFF.

The chain carries TRBV6-4 and TRBJ2-3; tentatively, D is TRBD1 (5 bases). In germline, CDR1 is MRHNA, CDR2 SNTAGT. Trimming pared 0 bases from V and 0 bases from J, leaving 10 bases between. This CDR3 comprises 16 residues. The CDR3 region is CASSDSQGTSTDTQYF. CDR3 bases: TGTGCCAGCAGTGACTCGCAGGGAACTAGCACAGATACGCAGTATTTT.

The chain links TRBV18 to TRBJ2-7; tentative D call: TRBD1 (5 bases). CDR3 length equals 12 residues. V lost 4 bases and J lost 5, with 9 bases in between. CDR1 is KGHSH and CDR2 is LQKENI in the germline V gene. CDR3 DNA sequence: TGTGCCAGCTCACTTAACAGGAACGAGCAGTACTTC. Protein: CASSLNRNEQYF.

The CDR3, as DNA: TGTGCCAGTAGTATCCTTGCGGGAGCCCCATCGTTCAATGAGCAGTTCTTC. Its protein product is CASSILAGAPSFNEQFF. The V and J genes are TRBV19 and TRBJ2-1, with TRBD2 identical over 7 bases. Unmatched junction bases numbered 14, after V lost 3 bases and J lost 6 bases. The CDR3 has 17 residues. Per germline, CDR1 LNHDA and CDR2 SQIVND (reference sequence).

This chain joins TRBV19 and TRBJ1-5; the D is unclear. The CDR3 extends over 15 amino acids. Trimming took off 4 bases at V and 1 base at J, with 11 bases between the two ends. Germline-derived CDR1 and CDR2 are LNHDA and SQIVND (reference sequence). The CDR3 reads CASSNGVGSNQPQHF. The CDR3 DNA is TGTGCCAGTAGTAACGGGGTAGGGAGCAATCAGCCCCAGCATTTT.

The rearrangement joins TRBV18 to TRBJ1-6, with D maybe TRBD1 (6 bases). The germline V gene encodes CDR1 KGHSH and CDR2 LQKENI. V was shortened by 3 bases and J by 6 bases, with 9 bases between the two germline ends. The CDR3 runs to 14 residues. Here the CDR3 reads CASSPDSRNSPLHF. Here the CDR3 DNA reads TGTGCCAGCTCACCGGACAGTCGTAATTCACCCCTCCACTTT. The full variable domain, with the rest looked up from reference TRBV18 and TRBJ1-6, is NAGVMQNPRHLVRRRGQEARLRCSPMKGHSHVYWYRQLPEEGLKFMVYLQKENIIDESGMPKERFSAEFPKEGPSILRIQQVVRGDSAAYFCASSPDSRNSPLHFGNGTRLTVT.

In this sample, this clone turned up once. The V call is TRBV2, the J call TRBJ1-5; 10 bases align to TRBD1. The CDR3 totals 15 residues. With V trimmed by 6 bases and J by 7 bases, 9 bases remained unmatched. Germline V gives CDR1 SNHLY, CDR2 FYNNEI. The CDR3 protein is CASRPGTGVGQPQHF. The DNA for the CDR3 is TGTGCCAGCAGACCCGGGACAGGGGTCGGACAGCCCCAGCATTTT. Drawing the rest from reference TRBV2 and TRBJ1-5, the complete variable domain is EPEVTQTPSHQVTQMGQEVILRCVPISNHLYFYWYRQILGQKVEFLVSFYNNEISEKSEIFDDQFSVERPDGSNFTLKIRSTKLEDSAMYFCASRPGTGVGQPQHFGDGTRLSIL.

The chain links TRBV30 to TRBJ2-3, with a weak D call TRBD2 (6 bases). The ends were cut back, 3 bases at V and 4 bases at J, with 14 bases in the middle. Germline V gene lookup returns CDR1 GTSNPN and CDR2 SVGIG (reference sequence). The CDR3 is 14 residues long. The CDR3 region is CAWSLGGSADTQYF. CDR3 nucleotide sequence: TGTGCCTGGAGCTTGGGAGGTAGTGCAGATACGCAGTATTTT. Looking up the rest from reference TRBV30 and TRBJ2-3 gives the full variable domain: SQTIHQWPATLVQPVGSPLSLECTVEGTSNPNLYWYRQAAGRGLQLLFYSVGIGQISSEVPQNLSASRPQDRQFILSSKKLLLSDSGFYLCAWSLGGSADTQYFGPGTRLTVL.

The gene calls are TRBV27 and TRBJ2-7; D gene ambiguous. The V and J ends lost 5 bases and 3 bases respectively, with 11 bases between them. This CDR3 is built from 13 residues. CDR1 and CDR2 from the germline V gene are MNHEY and SMNVEV (reference sequence). This CDR3 reads CASSQVINYEQYF. CDR3 in DNA: TGTGCCAGCAGTCAGGTTATTAACTACGAGCAGTACTTC.

J is TRBJ2-7 and V is TRBV28, with a weak D call TRBD2 (6 bases). V dropped 6 bases and J dropped 6 bases, with 18 bases sitting between them. From germline, CDR1 is MDHEN and CDR2 SYDVKM. This CDR3 contains 14 residues. This chain's CDR3 is CASSPPTGLVEQYF. As DNA, the CDR3 is TGTGCCAGCAGCCCTCCCACGGGACTTGTCGAGCAGTACTTC.

The rearrangement joins TRBV11-2 to TRBJ2-1; 8 nucleotides agree with TRBD2. Germline V gene data show CDR1 as SGHAT and CDR2 as FQNNGV. Unmatched junction bases numbered 12, after V lost 5 bases and J lost 6 bases. The CDR3 sequence is 16 residues long. DNA of the CDR3: TGTGCCAGCAGCCCGATGATAGCGGGGCCCAGCAATGAGCAGTTCTTC. This sequence encodes CASSPMIAGPSNEQFF.

V and J are TRBV6-5 and TRBJ2-2, with D perhaps TRBD1 (6 bases). The CDR3 runs 16 residues. Trimming shortened V by 4 bases and J by 1 base, and 13 bases separated the two germline ends. Germline assignment: CDR1 MNHEY and CDR2 SVGAGI. The CDR3 DNA follows: TGTGCCAGCAGTTCCCTGGGCAGGGGGAACACCGGGGAGCTGTTTTTT. Translated: CASSSLGRGNTGELFF.

The table lists this clone with a few counts. The V and J genes are TRBV4-1 and TRBJ2-2; D remains unclear. The germline V gene has CDR1 MGHRA and CDR2 YSYEKL. V was shortened by 1 base and J by 2 bases, with 8 bases between the two germline ends. This CDR3 is 15 amino acids long. The CDR3 nucleotides read TGCGCCAGCAGCCAAGGGTACAGCAACACCGGGGAGCTGTTTTTT. As protein: CASSQGYSNTGELFF.

This sequence joins TRBV30 and TRBJ1-3, with 7 bases matching TRBD1. With 2 bases clipped from V and 4 bases from J, the junction kept 5 bases outside the gene matches. The CDR3 is 14 amino acids. Germline V gene sequence: CDR1 GTSNPN, CDR2 SVGIG (reference sequence). CDR3 sequence reads: CAWSRTGVGNTIYF. In DNA form, the CDR3 reads TGTGCCTGGAGTCGAACAGGGGTGGGAAACACCATATATTTT.

This clone was observed once. This chain links TRBV30 with TRBJ2-3, with TRBD2 as a possible D gene (6 bases). Germline assignment: CDR1 GTSNPN and CDR2 SVGIG (reference sequence). This CDR3 has 15 amino acids. The germline V and J ends were trimmed by 5 bases and 4 bases, with 19 bases remaining between them. CDR3: CAWSPGLLSSDTQYF. CDR3 sequence (DNA): TGTGCCTGGTCCCCGGGACTCCTTAGCTCAGATACGCAGTATTTT.

This chain connects TRBV11-3 to TRBJ1-1; no definite D call. The V and J ends lost 2 bases and 6 bases respectively, with 4 bases between them. The CDR3 extends over 11 amino acids. The germline gives CDR1 SGHNT, CDR2 YENEEA. In DNA, the CDR3 is TGTGCCAGCAGCTTACTCTCTGAAGCTTTCTTT. It specifies CASSLLSEAFF.

This rearrangement joins TRBV18 to TRBJ1-2, with D possibly TRBD1 on 6 matching bases. The CDR3 spans 15 residues. CDR1 is KGHSH and CDR2 is LQKENI in the germline V gene. Deletions cut 6 bases from V and 6 bases from J, with 20 bases between. The chain's CDR3 is CASSQQSAGENGYTF. CDR3 nucleotide sequence: TGTGCCAGCTCCCAACAGTCAGCAGGGGAAAATGGCTACACCTTC.

Only one count was recorded for this clone. The rearrangement joins TRBV6-5 to TRBJ1-1; D remains ambiguous. CDR1 MNHEY and CDR2 SVGAGI come from the germline V gene. The CDR3 covers 13 residues. The V end was cut by 4 bases, the J end by 6 bases, with 12 bases between. The CDR3 protein is CASSLWEKAEAFF. CDR3 sequence (DNA): TGTGCCAGCAGTTTATGGGAGAAGGCTGAAGCTTTCTTT.

The gene calls are TRBV4-1 and TRBJ1-4, with a tentative D call TRBD1 (6 bases). Deletions cut 1 base from V and 0 bases from J, with 9 bases between. CDR1 and CDR2 (germline): MGHRA, YSYEKL. CDR3 length: 16 amino acids. The CDR3 sequence: CASSQGRGATNEKLFF. Here the CDR3 DNA reads TGCGCCAGCAGCCAAGGCAGGGGAGCAACTAATGAAAAACTGTTTTTT.

V is TRBV4-1 and J is TRBJ1-4, with 7 positions matching TRBD1. The CDR3 runs 15 residues. Germline V gene sequence: CDR1 MGHRA, CDR2 YSYEKL. V lost 4 bases and J lost 5; bases outside the gene matches: 7. The CDR3 sequence is CASSRGQDTNEKLFF. The CDR3 DNA follows: TGCGCCAGCAGCCGAGGACAGGACACGAATGAAAAACTGTTTTTT.

V and J are TRBV30 and TRBJ2-1; the match to TRBD1 covers 7 bases. The CDR3 contains 10 residues. The germline CDR1 and CDR2 sequences are GTSNPN and SVGIG (reference sequence). The V and J ends lost 8 bases and 8 bases, in that order; junction bases with no gene match: 3. The CDR3: CAGQVYEQFF. The CDR3 nucleotides are TGTGCCGGACAGGTTTATGAGCAGTTCTTC.

This sequence joins TRBV27 and TRBJ2-3, with a tentative D call TRBD1 (6 bases). V dropped 6 bases and J dropped 2 bases, with 12 bases sitting between them. The CDR3 sequence is 14 residues long. Germline CDR1 MNHEY, CDR2 SMNVEV (reference sequence). This CDR3 reads CASRLRTVTDTQYF. CDR3 coding DNA: TGTGCCAGCAGGTTGCGGACAGTCACAGATACGCAGTATTTT.

The chain carries TRBV11-1 and TRBJ1-4; 8 bases agree with TRBD1. CDR3 length: 16 amino acids. CDR1 is SGHAT and CDR2 is FQDESV in the germline V gene (reference sequence). The trim removed 4 bases at V and 8 bases at J, leaving 12 bases unmatched. In DNA, the CDR3 is TGTGCCAGCAGCTCCCCTTCACAGGGGGTTGGAGAAAAACTGTTTTTT. Its protein product is CASSSPSQGVGEKLFF.

J is TRBJ2-7 and V is TRBV7-3, with a possible D match to TRBD1 (6 bases). The germline V and J ends were trimmed by 5 bases and 5 bases, with 13 bases remaining between them. The CDR3 has 13 amino acids. Germline assignment: CDR1 SGHTA and CDR2 FQGTGA. The CDR3 DNA is TGTGCCAGCAGCCCGCAGGGGAACCACGAGCAGTACTTC. Its translation is CASSPQGNHEQYF.

V is TRBV4-2 and J is TRBJ2-1; TRBD2 might be the D (6 bases). V gave up 1 base and J gave up 2 bases, with 15 bases separating them. Germline CDR1 and CDR2: LGHNA and YNFKEQ. CDR3 size: 17 residues. The CDR3 loop is CASSQAVSREAYNEQFF. DNA of the CDR3: TGTGCCAGCAGCCAAGCGGTCTCGCGGGAAGCCTACAATGAGCAGTTCTTC.